This T cell receptor beta chain was recorded in a study of CD8+ T cells in alopecia areata. Study overall: Treatment of the treated patients consisted of oral tofacitinib, 5 to 10 mg twice daily. Tofacitinib administration persisted for 6 to 18 months, succeeded by 6 months off drug.

Specimens obtained from alopecia areata patients comprised lesional scalp punch biopsies and peripheral blood. TCR sequencing used cDNA made by reverse transcription of extracted RNA. The repertoire was sequenced with immunoSEQ multiplex PCR; TCRdb's copy has only in-frame clones and lacks some. Among about 150,000 clones listed, approximately 53% were seen once. CDR1 and CDR2 from the germline V gene are SQVTM and ANQGSEA. The CDR3 consists of 14 residues. Trimming removed 4 bases at V and 2 bases at J, with 12 bases between. On this clone: What it recognizes is unknown.

Notes on the study in general: Mice showed clearer TCR sharing than patients did, a gap that was possibly HLA-related.

This chain joins TRBV29-1 and TRBJ2-1; possible D gene TRBD2, 5 bases. The sample here was CD8+ T cells sorted from blood, taken at week 0. This TCR was recovered from a human donor with alopecia areata. CDR3 DNA sequence: TGCAGCGTTGGTTTAGTCGGGGCCTACAATGAGCAGTTCTTC. Its translation is CSVGLVGAYNEQFF.